This TCR beta chain was recovered during a study of T cell responses to AZD1222 COVID-19 vaccine. V was pared by 4 bases and J by 1 base, with 4 bases between. The CDR3 contains 12 residues. Germline V gene data show CDR1 as SGHDN and CDR2 as FVKESK. Only in-frame clones appear in the TCRdb table, and some are missing; sequencing was by immunoSEQ multiplex PCR. The profile shows approximately 150,000 clones, 90% to 95% of them singletons. The J gene is TRBJ1-1, the V gene TRBV14; D unclear. The receptor was isolated from an adult in good health. The specimen comprised peripheral blood, sampled on day 0 of AZD1222 vaccination. CDR3 bases: TGTGCCAGCAGCCGGGGGAACACTGAAGCTTTCTTT. This encodes CASSRGNTEAFF.